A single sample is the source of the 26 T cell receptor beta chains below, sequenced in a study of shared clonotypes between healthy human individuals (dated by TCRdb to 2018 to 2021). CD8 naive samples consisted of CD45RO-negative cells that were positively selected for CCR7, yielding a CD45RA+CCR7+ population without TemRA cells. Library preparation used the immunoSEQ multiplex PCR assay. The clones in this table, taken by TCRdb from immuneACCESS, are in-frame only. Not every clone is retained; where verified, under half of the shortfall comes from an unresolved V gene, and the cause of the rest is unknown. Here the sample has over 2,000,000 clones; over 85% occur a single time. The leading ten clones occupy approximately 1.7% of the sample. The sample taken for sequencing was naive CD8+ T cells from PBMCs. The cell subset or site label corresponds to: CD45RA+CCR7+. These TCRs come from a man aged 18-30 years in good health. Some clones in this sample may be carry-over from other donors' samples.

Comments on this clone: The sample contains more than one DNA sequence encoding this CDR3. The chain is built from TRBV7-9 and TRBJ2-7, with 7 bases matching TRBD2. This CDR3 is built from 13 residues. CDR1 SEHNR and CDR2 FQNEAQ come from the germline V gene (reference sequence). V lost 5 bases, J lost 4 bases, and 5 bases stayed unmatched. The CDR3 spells CASSPTSDYEQYF. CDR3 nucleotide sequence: TGTGCCAGCAGCCCAACTAGCGATTACGAGCAGTACTTC.

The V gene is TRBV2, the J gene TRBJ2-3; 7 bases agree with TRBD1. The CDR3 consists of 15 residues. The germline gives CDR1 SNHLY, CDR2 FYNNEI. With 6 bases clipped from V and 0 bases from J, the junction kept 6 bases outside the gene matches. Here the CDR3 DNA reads TGTGCCAGCAGCCAACGGGGACAGAGCACAGATACGCAGTATTTT. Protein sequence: CASSQRGQSTDTQYF.

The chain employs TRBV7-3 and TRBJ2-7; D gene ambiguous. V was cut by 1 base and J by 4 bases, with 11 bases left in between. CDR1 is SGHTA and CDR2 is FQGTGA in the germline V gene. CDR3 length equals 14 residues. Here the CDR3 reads CASSLMPSGYEQYF. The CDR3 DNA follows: TGTGCCAGCAGCTTAATGCCCAGTGGTTACGAGCAGTACTTC.

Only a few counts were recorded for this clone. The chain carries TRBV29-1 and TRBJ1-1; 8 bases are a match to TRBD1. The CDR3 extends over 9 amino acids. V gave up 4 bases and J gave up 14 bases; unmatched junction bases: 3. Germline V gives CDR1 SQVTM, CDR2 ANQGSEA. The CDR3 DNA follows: TGCAGCGTTGCGGCAGGGGGCTTCTTT. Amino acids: CSVAAGGFF.

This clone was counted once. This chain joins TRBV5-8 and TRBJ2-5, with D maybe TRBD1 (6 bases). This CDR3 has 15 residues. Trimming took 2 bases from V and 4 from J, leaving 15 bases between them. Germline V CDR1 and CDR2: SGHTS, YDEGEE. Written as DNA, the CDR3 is TGTGCCAGCAGCTTAGGGGGAAGGGCTGGAGAGACCCAGTACTTC. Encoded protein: CASSLGGRAGETQYF.

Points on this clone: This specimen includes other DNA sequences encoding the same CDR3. In DNA, the CDR3 is TGTGCCAGCAGCCTATTATACGAGCAGTACTTC. Its translation is CASSLLYEQYF. This sequence joins TRBV7-2 and TRBJ2-7; no firm D call. Germline V gene sequence: CDR1 SGHTA, CDR2 FQGNSA. Trimming stripped 5 bases from V and 4 bases from J, with 6 bases between. There are 11 residues in the CDR3.

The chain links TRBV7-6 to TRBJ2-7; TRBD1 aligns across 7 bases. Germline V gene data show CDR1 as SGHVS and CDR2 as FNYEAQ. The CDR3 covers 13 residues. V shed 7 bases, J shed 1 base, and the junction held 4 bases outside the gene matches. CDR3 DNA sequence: TGTGCCAGCAACCGACAGGGATCCTACGAGCAGTACTTC. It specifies CASNRQGSYEQYF.

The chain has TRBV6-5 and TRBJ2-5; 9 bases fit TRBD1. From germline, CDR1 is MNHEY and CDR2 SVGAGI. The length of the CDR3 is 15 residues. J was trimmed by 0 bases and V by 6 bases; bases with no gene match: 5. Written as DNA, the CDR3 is TGTGCCAGCAGCCCCGGGACAGGGTACCAAGAGACCCAGTACTTC. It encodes CASSPGTGYQETQYF.

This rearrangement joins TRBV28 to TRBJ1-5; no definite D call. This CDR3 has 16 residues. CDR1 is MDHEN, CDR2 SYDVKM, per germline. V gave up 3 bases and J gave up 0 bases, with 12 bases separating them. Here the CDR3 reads CASSLEYVYSNQPQHF. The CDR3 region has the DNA TGTGCCAGCAGTTTGGAATATGTGTATAGCAATCAGCCCCAGCATTTT.

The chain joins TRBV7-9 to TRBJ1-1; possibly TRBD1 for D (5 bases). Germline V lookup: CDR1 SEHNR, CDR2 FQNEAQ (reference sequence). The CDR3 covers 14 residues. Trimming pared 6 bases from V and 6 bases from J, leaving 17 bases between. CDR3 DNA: TGTGCCAGCAGAGCCGGGACCGGTACTCCTGAAGCTTTCTTT. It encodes CASRAGTGTPEAFF.

The CDR3 reads CASSASVDEQFF. CDR3 bases: TGTGCCAGCAGTGCAAGTGTGGATGAGCAGTTCTTC. The V gene is TRBV25-1, the J gene TRBJ2-1, with unresolved D. The CDR3 is 12 residues long. V lost 4 bases to trimming and J lost 8 bases, with 9 bases between them. Germline-derived CDR1 and CDR2 are MGHDK and SYGVNS. The variable domain in full, with the rest retrieved from reference TRBV25-1 and TRBJ2-1, is EADIYQTPRYLVIGTGKKITLECSQTMGHDKMYWYQQDPGMELHLIHYSYGVNSTEKGDLSSESTVSRIRTEHFPLTLESARPSHTSQYLCASSASVDEQFFGPGTRLTVL.

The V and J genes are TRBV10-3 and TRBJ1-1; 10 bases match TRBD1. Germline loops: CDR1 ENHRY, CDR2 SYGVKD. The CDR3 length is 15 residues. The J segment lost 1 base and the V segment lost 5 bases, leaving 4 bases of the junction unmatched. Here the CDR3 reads CAISPTGGSNTEAFF. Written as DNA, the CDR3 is TGTGCCATCAGTCCGACAGGGGGCTCGAACACTGAAGCTTTCTTT.

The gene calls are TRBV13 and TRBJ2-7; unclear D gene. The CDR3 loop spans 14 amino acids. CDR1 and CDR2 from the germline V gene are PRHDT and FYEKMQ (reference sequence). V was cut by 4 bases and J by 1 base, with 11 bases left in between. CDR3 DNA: TGTGCCAGCAGCTCGGTTGGGGTATCCTACGAGCAGTACTTC. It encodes CASSSVGVSYEQYF.

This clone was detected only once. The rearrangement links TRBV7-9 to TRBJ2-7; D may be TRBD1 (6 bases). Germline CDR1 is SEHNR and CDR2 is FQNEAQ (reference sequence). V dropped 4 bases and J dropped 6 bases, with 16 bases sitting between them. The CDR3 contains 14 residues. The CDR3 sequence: CASSSSLQGFEQYF. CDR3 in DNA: TGTGCCAGCAGCTCGTCCCTACAGGGATTCGAGCAGTACTTC.

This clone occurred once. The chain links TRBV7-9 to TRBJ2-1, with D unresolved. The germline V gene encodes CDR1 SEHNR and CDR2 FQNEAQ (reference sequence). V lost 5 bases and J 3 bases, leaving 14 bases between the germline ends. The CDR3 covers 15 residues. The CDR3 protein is CASSPKRVSYNEQFF. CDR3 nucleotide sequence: TGTGCCAGCAGCCCTAAAAGGGTTAGCTACAATGAGCAGTTCTTC.

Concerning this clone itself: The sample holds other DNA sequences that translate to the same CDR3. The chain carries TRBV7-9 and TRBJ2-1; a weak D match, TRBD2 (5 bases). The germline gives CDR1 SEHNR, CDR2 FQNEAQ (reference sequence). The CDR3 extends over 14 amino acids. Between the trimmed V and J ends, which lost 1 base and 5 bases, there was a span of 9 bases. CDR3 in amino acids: CASSLGGLNNEQFF. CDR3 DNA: TGTGCCAGCAGCTTAGGAGGGTTAAACAATGAGCAGTTCTTC.

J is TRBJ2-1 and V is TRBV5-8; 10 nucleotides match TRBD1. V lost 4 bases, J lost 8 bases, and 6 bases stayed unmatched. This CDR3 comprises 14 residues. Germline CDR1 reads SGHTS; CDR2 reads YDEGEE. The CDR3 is CASSTGQGIYEQFF. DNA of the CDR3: TGTGCCAGCAGCACGGGACAGGGGATCTATGAGCAGTTCTTC.

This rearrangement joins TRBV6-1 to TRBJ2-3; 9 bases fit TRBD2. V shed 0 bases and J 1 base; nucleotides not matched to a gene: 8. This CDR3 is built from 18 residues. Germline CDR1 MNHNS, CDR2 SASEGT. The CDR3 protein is CASSEASSGRWRTDTQYF. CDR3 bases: TGTGCCAGCAGTGAAGCCTCAAGCGGGAGGTGGCGCACAGATACGCAGTATTTT.

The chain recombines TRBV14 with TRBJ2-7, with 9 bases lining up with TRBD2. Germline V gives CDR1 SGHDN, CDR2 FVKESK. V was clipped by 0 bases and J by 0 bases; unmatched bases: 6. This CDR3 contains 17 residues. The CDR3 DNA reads TGTGCCAGCAGCCAAGAGTCTAGCGGGGAATACTCCTACGAGCAGTACTTC. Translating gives CASSQESSGEYSYEQYF.

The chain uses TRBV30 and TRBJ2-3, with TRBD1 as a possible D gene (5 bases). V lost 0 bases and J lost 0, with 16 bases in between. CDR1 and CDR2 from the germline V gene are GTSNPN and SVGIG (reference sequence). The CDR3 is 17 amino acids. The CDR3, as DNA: TGTGCCTGGAGTGTACGGTGGGGCCCTACTAGCACAGATACGCAGTATTTT. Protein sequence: CAWSVRWGPTSTDTQYF.

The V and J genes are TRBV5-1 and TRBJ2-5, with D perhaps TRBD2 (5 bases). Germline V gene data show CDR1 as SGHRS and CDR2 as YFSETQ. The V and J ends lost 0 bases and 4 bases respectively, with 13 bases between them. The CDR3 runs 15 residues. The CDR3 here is CASSLVGGHIETQYF. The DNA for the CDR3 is TGCGCCAGCAGCTTGGTCGGCGGGCACATAGAGACCCAGTACTTC.

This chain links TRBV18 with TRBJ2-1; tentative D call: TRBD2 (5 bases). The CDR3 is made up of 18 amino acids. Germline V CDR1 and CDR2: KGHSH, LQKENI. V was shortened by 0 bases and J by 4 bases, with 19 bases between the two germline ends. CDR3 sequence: CASSPPSVLGSRYNEQFF. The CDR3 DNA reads TGTGCCAGCTCACCACCTAGCGTTTTAGGGAGTCGGTACAATGAGCAGTTCTTC.

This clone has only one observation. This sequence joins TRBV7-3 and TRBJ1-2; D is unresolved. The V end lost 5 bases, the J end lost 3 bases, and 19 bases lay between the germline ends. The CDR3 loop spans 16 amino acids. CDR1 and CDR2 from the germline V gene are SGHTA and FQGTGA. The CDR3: CASSPIGGSSYYGYTF. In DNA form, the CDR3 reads TGTGCCAGCAGCCCCATAGGAGGGTCGTCCTACTATGGCTACACCTTC.

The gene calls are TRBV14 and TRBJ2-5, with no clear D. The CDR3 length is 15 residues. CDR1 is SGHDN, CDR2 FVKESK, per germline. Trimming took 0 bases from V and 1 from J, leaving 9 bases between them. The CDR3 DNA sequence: TGTGCCAGCAGCCAAGAGAAGGGTCCCCAAGAGACCCAGTACTTC. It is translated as CASSQEKGPQETQYF. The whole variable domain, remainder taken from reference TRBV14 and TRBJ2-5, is EAGVTQFPSHSVIEKGQTVTLRCDPISGHDNLYWYRRVMGKEIKFLLHFVKESKQDESGMPNNRFLAERTGGTYSTLKVQPAELEDSGVYFCASSQEKGPQETQYFGPGTRLLVL.

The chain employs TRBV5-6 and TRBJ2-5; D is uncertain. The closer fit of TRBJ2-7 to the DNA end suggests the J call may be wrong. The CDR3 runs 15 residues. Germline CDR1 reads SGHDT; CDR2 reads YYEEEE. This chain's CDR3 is CASSWAGHSSYEQYF. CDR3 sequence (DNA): TGTGCCAGCAGCTGGGCAGGCCATAGCTCCTACGAGCAGTACTTC.

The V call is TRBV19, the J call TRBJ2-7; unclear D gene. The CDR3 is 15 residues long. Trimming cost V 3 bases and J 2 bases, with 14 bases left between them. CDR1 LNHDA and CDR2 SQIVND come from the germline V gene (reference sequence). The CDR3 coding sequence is TGTGCCAGTAGTATTGGGCCCTCGGCCACCTACGAGCAGTACTTC. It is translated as CASSIGPSATYEQYF.